This paragraph reports one T cell receptor beta chain. Its antigen is unknown. One base away there is no much larger clone; base qualities are not given. This entry belongs to a study of multiple sclerosis patients with progressive multifocal leukoencephalopathy (dated by TCRdb to the late 2010s). For context, the study as a whole: The controls were five MS patients treated with natalizumab who did not develop PML and who were sampled longitudinally. A couple of patients on natalizumab who later developed PML were tracked over time from before therapy, through 6 and 12 months, up to PML onset. The goal was to find JC virus-specific or public T-cell expansions that arose at the time of PML onset. The study examined peripheral T and B cells of MS patients who developed PML (4 under natalizumab, 1 after alemtuzumab) and treated patients who did not.

Per the publication, the time point label means: before natalizumab initiation. Every listed patient had received interferon beta before, and every PML patient was female. Blood samples at T0 were collected prior to the first natalizumab infusion. Ficoll-Hypaque density gradient centrifugation was used to isolate peripheral blood mononuclear cells. Points the paper makes about the study in general: Most PML patients had lower normalized Shannon entropy, suggesting less diverse TRB repertoires, while values in the natalizumab-treated controls sat near 1. With only a small, descriptive cohort, it remained unclear whether the findings reflect JC virus infection or general immunocompromise. Analysis was restricted to peripheral blood, although for natalizumab-associated PML, cerebrospinal fluid or brain lymphocytes might be more informative. No common TRBV or TRBJ gene usage or preferential TRBV-TRBJ pairings were detected when PML developed. TRB clones with frequency above 0.5% were observed only in PML patients, but the clones expanded at PML onset were found to be already present before and during natalizumab therapy.

The V and J ends are trimmed by 1 base and 1 base, leaving 12 bases between them. From the cysteine through the phenylalanine, the CDR3 covers 16 amino acids. Only CDR3 DNA remains: 48 bases, in frame from the first base. From a lookup of the germline V gene, CDR1 and CDR2 are LGHNA and YSLEER. The immunoSEQ two-step multiplex PCR at survey-level depth was used to amplify TRB CDR3 regions from genomic DNA. Each PCR was spiked with synthetic inline TR CDR3 controls spanning all V-J pairings to estimate template counts and remove amplification bias. Reads were processed so that amplification and sequencing bias were reduced, and quantification was performed against synthetic TR CDR3 analogs. In the original analysis: Raw data were processed in ImmunoSEQ Analyzer, with out-of-frame sequences and CDR3s containing stop codons removed, and genes were named according to IMGT nomenclature. Normalized Shannon entropy, defined as 1 minus Pielou's evenness, was used to summarize repertoire diversity. Two TRB sequences were counted as identical only if the two sequences had the same V gene, J gene and CDR3. Public PML clonotypes were defined as CDR3s shared by two or more PML-onset samples but absent from earlier samples, from controls, and from public databases. Positional CDR3 amino acid composition was analyzed in Skylign with the observed count method. In TCRdb, the immuneACCESS table is reduced to in-frame sequences with V and J assigned. These tables do not hold every clone; where another copy was compared, an unresolved V gene accounts for under half, and the others remain unexplained. That table gives V, J and clone size, and the DNA gave D and trimming. The sample yields about 30,000 clones; 80% to 95% were counted once. The ten most abundant clones make up around 2.1% of the sample.

The source is a man between 25 and 39 years old with multiple sclerosis. The rearrangement joined TRBV4-3 to TRBJ2-3, with the D gene call left open. The sequencing sample was made of PBMCs. The DNA sequence follows: TGCGCCAGCAGCCAAGCCTTTCAGGTCCGCACAGATACGCAGTATTTT. It translates to CASSQAFQVRTDTQYF.